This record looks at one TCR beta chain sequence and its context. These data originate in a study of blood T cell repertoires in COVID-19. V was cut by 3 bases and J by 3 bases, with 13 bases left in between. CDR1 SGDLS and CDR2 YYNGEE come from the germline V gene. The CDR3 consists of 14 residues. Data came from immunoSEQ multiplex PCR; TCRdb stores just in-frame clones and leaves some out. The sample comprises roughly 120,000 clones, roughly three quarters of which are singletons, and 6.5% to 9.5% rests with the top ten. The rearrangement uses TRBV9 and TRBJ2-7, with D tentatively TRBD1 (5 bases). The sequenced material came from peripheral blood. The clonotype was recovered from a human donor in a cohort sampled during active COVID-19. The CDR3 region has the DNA TGTGCCAGCAGCGGTAGGGGTCCCGACTACGAGCAGTACTTC. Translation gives CASSGRGPDYEQYF.